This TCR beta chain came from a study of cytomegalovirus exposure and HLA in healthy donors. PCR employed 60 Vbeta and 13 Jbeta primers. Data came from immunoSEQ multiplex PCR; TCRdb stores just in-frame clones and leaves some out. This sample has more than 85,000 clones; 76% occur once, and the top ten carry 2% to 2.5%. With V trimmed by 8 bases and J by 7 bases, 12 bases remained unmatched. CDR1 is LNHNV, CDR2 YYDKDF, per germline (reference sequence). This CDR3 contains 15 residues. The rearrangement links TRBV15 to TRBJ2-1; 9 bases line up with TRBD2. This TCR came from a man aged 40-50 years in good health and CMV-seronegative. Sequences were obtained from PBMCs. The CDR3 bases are TGTGCCACCTCAAAAGGCGGGAGGGCCCTTAATGAGCAGTTCTTC. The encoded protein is CATSKGGRALNEQFF.